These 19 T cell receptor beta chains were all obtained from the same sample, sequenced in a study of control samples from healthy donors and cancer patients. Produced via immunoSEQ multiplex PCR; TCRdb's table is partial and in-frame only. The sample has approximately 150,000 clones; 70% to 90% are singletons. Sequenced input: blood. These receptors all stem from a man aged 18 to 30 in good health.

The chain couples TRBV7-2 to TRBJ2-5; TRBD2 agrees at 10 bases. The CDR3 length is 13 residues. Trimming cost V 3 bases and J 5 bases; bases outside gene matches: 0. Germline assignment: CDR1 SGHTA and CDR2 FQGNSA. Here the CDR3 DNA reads TGTGCCAGCAGCTTTAGCGGGGGGGAGACCCAGTACTTC. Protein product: CASSFSGGETQYF.

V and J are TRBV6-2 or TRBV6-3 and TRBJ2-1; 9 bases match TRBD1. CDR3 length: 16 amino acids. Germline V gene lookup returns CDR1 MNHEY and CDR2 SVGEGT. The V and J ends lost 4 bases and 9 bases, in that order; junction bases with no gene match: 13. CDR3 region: CASSSAGTGSMSEQFF. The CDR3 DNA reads TGTGCCAGCAGTTCGGCCGGGACAGGGAGTATGAGTGAGCAGTTCTTC.

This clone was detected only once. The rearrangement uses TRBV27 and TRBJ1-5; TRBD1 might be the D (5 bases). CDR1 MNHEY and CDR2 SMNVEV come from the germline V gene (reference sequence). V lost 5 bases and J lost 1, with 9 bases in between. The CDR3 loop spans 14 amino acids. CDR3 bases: TGTGCCAGCAGTCCAGGGTGGAGCAATCAGCCCCAGCATTTT. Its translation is CASSPGWSNQPQHF.

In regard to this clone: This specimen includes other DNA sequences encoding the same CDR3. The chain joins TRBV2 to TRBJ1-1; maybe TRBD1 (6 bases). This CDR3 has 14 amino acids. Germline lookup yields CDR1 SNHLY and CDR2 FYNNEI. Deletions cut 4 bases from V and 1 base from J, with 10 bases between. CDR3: CASSVARGNTEAFF. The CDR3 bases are TGTGCCAGCAGTGTGGCCAGGGGGAACACTGAAGCTTTCTTT. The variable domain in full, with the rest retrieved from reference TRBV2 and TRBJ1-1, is EPEVTQTPSHQVTQMGQEVILRCVPISNHLYFYWYRQILGQKVEFLVSFYNNEISEKSEIFDDQFSVERPDGSNFTLKIRSTKLEDSAMYFCASSVARGNTEAFFGQGTRLTVV.

The CDR3 region is CASTRGGSTYNEQFF. The CDR3 DNA reads as TGTGCCAGCACCCGGGGGGGTAGCACCTACAATGAGCAGTTCTTC. The chain carries TRBV7-2 and TRBJ2-1, with 8 positions matching TRBD2. The CDR3 covers 15 residues. Germline V gene lookup returns CDR1 SGHTA and CDR2 FQGNSA. J was trimmed by 2 bases and V by 7 bases; bases with no gene match: 7.

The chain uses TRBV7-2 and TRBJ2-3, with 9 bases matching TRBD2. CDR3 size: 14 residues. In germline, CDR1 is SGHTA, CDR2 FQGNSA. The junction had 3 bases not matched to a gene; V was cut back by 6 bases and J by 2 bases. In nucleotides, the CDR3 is TGTGCCAGCAGTCCTAGCGGGGCCACAGATACGCAGTATTTT. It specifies CASSPSGATDTQYF.

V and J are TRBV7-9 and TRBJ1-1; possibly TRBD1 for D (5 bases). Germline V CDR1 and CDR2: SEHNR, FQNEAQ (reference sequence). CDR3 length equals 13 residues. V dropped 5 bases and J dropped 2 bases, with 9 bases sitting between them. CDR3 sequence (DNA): TGTGCCAGCAGCCAAGACAGTAACACTGAAGCTTTCTTT. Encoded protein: CASSQDSNTEAFF.

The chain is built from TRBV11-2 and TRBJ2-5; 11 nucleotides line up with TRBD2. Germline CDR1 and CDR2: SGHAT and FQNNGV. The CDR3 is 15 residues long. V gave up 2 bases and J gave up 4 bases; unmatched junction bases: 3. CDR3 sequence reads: CASSLISGGGETQYF. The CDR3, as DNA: TGTGCCAGCAGCTTAATTAGCGGGGGGGGAGAGACCCAGTACTTC.

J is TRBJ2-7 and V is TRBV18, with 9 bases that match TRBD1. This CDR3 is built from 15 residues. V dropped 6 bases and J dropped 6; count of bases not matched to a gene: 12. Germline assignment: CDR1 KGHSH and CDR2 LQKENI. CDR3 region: CASSPGTGQRSEQYF. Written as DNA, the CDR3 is TGTGCCAGCTCGCCCGGGACAGGGCAGAGAAGCGAGCAGTACTTC.

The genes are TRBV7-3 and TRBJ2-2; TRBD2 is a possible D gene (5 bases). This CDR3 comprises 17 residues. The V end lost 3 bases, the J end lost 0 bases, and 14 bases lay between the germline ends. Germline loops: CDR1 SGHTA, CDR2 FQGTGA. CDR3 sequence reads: CASSFNGNSANTGELFF. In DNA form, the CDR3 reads TGTGCCAGCAGCTTCAACGGGAACAGCGCGAACACCGGGGAGCTGTTTTTT.

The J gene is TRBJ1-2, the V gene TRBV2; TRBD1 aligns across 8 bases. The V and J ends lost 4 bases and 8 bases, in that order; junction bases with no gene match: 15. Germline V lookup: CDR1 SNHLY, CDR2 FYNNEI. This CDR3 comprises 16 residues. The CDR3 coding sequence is TGTGCCAGCAGTGGTTTGAAGGCCAGGGGGCGAGGAGGCTACACCTTC. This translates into CASSGLKARGRGGYTF.

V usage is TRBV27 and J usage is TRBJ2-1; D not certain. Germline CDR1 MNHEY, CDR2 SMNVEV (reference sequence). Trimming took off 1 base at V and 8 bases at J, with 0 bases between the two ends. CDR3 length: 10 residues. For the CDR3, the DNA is TGTGCCAGCAGTTTATATGAGCAGTTCTTC. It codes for CASSLYEQFF.

Written as DNA, the CDR3 is TGTGCCAGCAGCCAGCGACAGGCCGACGAGCAGTACTTC. It is translated as CASSQRQADEQYF. This chain uses TRBV14 with TRBJ2-7; D possibly corresponds to TRBD1 (6 bases). The CDR3 length is 13 residues. The V end was cut by 3 bases, the J end by 5 bases, with 11 bases between. Germline V lookup: CDR1 SGHDN, CDR2 FVKESK.

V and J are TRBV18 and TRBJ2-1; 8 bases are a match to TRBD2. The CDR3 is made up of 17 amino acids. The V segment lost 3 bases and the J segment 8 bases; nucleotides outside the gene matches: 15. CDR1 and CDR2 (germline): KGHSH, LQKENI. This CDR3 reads CASSPELVRGGRDEQFF. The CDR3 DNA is TGTGCCAGCTCACCGGAACTGGTCCGGGGGGGCCGAGATGAGCAGTTCTTC.

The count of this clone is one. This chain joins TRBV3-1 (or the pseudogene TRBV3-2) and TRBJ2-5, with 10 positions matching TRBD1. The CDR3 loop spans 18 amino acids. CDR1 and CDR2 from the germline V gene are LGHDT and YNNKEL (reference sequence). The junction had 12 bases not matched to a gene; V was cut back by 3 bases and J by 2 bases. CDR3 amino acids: CASSHDRRDRGLQETQYF. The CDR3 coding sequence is TGTGCCAGCAGCCATGACCGCCGGGACAGGGGCTTACAAGAGACCCAGTACTTC.

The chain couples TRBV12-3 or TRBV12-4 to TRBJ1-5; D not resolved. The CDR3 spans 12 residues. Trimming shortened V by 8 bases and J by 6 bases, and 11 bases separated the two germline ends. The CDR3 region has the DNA TGTGCCAGCGGGTACCCCGGTCAGCCCCAGCATTTT. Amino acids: CASGYPGQPQHF.

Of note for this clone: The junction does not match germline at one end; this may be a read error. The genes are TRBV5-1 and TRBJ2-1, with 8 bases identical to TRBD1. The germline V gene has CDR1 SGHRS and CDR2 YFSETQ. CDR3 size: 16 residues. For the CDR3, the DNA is TGCGCCCGCAGCTTGGCTTCAGGGGGCGTCTACAATGAGCAGTTCTTC. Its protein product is CARSLASGGVYNEQFF.

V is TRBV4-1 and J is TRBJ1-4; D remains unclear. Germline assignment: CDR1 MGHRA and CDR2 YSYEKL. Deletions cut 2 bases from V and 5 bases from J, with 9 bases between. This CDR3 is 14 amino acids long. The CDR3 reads CASSQTGRNEKLFF. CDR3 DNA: TGCGCCAGCAGCCAAACGGGGAGGAATGAAAAACTGTTTTTT.

In DNA, the CDR3 is TGTGCCAGCGCGAAAGGGGGATTCGGAAACACCATATATTTT. This translates into CASAKGGFGNTIYF. The chain carries TRBV6-5 and TRBJ1-3; maybe TRBD1 (6 bases). The CDR3 sequence is 14 residues long. V shed 8 bases and J shed 4 bases, with 15 bases lying between them. CDR1 and CDR2 from the germline V gene are MNHEY and SVGAGI.